The clone carrying this T cell receptor (beta chain) turned up a few times. The data derive from a study of T-cell memory formation after mild COVID-19. With constant-segment primers, 5'RACE yielded cDNA libraries of TCR alpha and TCR beta that carried sample barcodes and UMIs. TCRdb re-derived calls from the 5' RACE reads in MiXCR, one entry per CDR3 protein. The sample shows hundreds of thousands of distinct CDR3 sequences, 28% of them seen only once. From germline, CDR1 is SGHTA and CDR2 FQGTGA. V lost 4 bases and J 0 bases, leaving 24 bases between the germline ends. The CDR3 is made up of 19 amino acids.

The sequencing input was PBMCs or a T cell subset sorted from them (not recorded which). This sequence was found in an adult woman who had mild COVID-19 (a few samples of this study predate the infection). Cell type and time point are not known. The chain combines TRBV7-3 with TRBJ1-2, with no clear D. CDR3 coding DNA: TGTGCCAGCAGCTCAAGAAATTGGGAGGTAGACCTGGCTAACTATGGCTACACCTTC. Protein sequence: CASSSRNWEVDLANYGYTF.